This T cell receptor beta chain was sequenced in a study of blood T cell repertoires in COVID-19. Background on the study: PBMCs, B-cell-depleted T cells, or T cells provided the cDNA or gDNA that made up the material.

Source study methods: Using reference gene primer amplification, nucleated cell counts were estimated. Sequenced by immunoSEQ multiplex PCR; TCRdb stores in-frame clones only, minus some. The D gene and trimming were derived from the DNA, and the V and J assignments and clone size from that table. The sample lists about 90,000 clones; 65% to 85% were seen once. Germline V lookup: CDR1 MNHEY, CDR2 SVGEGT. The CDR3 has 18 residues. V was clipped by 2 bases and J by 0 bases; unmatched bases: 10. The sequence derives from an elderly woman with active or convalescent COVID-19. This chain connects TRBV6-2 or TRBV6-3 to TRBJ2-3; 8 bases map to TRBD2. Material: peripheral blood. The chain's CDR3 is CASSYEMRGVESTDTQYF. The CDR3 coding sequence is TGTGCCAGCAGTTACGAGATGCGGGGGGTAGAGAGCACAGATACGCAGTATTTT.